This T cell receptor beta chain originates from a study of blood T cell repertoires in COVID-19. Assay: immunoSEQ multiplex PCR; the TCRdb copy retains only in-frame clones and omits some. The sample includes 110,000 to 150,000 clones, around four fifths of them seen just once. Trimming left V 4 bases short and J 1 base short, with 16 bases between. The germline gives CDR1 MNHNS, CDR2 SASEGT. The CDR3 is 16 amino acids. This chain joins TRBV6-1 and TRBJ1-1, with D tentatively TRBD1 (5 bases). The clonotype was recovered from a woman between 40 and 50 years old who had recovered from COVID-19. Material for sequencing was PBMCs or T cells enriched from blood (not recorded which). The CDR3 here is CASSAPGRQRNTEAFF. The CDR3, as DNA: TGTGCCAGCAGTGCCCCCGGGAGACAGAGGAACACTGAAGCTTTCTTT.